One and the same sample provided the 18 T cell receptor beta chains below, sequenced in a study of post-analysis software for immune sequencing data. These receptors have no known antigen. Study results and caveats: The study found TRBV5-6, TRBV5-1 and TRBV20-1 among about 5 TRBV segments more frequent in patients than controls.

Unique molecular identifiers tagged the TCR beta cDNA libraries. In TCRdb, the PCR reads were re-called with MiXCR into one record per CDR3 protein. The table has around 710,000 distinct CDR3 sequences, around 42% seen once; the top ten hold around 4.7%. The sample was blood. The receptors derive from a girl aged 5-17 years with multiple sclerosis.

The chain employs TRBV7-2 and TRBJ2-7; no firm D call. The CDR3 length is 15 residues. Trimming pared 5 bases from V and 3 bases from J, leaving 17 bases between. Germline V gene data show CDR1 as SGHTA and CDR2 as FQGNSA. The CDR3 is CASSSLFSVDYEQYF. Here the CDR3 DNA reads TGTGCCAGCAGCAGCTTATTTTCGGTTGACTACGAGCAGTACTTC.

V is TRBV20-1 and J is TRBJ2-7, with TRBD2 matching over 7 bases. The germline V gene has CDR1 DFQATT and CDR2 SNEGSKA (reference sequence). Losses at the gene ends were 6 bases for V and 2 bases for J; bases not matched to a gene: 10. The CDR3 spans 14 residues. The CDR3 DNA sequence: TGCAGTGCCGGGATTAGCGGGCCGACCTACGAGCAGTACTTC. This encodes CSAGISGPTYEQYF.

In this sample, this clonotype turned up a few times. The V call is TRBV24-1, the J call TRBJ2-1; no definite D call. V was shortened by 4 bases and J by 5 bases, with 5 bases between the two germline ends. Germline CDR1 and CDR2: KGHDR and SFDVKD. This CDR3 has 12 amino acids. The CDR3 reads CATSDPNNEQFF. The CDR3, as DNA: TGTGCCACCAGTGACCCGAACAATGAGCAGTTCTTC.

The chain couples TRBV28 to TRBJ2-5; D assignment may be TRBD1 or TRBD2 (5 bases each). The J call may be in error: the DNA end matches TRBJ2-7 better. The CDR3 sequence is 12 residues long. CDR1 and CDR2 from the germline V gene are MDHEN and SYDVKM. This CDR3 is CASGDGMDEQYF. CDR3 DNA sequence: TGTGCCAGCGGGGACGGAATGGACGAGCAGTACTTC.

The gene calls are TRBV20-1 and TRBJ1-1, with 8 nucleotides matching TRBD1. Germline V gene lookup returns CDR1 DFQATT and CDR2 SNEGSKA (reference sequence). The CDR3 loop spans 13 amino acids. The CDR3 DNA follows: TGCAGGATAGGACAGGGCATGAACACTGAAGCTTTCTTT. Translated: CRIGQGMNTEAFF.

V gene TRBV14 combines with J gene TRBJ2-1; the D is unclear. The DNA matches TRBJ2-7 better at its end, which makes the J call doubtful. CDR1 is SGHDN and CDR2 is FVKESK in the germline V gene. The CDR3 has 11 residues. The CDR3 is CASSQDDEQYF. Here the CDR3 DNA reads TGTGCCAGCAGCCAAGATGACGAGCAGTACTTC.

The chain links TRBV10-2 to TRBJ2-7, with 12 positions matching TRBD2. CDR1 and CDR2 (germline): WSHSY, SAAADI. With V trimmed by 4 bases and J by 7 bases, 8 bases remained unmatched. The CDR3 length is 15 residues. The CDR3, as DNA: TGCGCCAGCAGTGTATCGACTAGCGGGAGTGTAGAGCAGTACTTC. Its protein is CASSVSTSGSVEQYF.

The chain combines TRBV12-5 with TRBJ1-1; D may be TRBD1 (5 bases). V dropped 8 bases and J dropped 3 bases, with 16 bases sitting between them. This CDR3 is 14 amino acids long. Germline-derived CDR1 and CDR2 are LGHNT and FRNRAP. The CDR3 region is CASSTQGFDTEAFF. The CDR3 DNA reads TGTGCTAGTTCTACCCAGGGATTCGACACTGAAGCTTTCTTT.

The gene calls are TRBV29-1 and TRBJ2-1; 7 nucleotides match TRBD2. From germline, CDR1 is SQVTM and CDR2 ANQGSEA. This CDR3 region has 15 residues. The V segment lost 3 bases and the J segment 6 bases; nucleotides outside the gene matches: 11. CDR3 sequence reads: CSVESRGRLVNEQFF. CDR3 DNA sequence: TGCAGCGTTGAGTCCCGCGGGAGACTGGTCAATGAGCAGTTCTTC.

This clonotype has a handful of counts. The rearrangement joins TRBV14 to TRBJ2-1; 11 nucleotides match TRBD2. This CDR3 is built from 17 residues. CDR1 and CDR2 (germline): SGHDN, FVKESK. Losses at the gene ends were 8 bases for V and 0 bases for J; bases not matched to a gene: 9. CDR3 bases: TGTGCCAGCTCCCCGTATGGACTAGCGGGCTCCTACAATGAGCAGTTCTTC. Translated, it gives CASSPYGLAGSYNEQFF. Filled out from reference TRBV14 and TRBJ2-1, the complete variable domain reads EAGVTQFPSHSVIEKGQTVTLRCDPISGHDNLYWYRRVMGKEIKFLLHFVKESKQDESGMPNNRFLAERTGGTYSTLKVQPAELEDSGVYFCASSPYGLAGSYNEQFFGPGTRLTVL.

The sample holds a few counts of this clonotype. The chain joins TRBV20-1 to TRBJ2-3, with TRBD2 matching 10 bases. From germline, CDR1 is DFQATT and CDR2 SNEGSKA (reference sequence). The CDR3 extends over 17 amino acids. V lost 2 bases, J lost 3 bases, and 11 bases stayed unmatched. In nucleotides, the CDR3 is TGCAGTGCTAGACAACTCCAACTAGCGGGAAGAACAGATACGCAGTATTTT. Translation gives CSARQLQLAGRTDTQYF.

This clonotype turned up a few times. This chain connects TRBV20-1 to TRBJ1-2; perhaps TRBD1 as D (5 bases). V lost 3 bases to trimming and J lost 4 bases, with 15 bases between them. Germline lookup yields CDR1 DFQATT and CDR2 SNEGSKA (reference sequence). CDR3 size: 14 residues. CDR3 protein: CSARGTPRSYGYTF. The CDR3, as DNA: TGCAGTGCTAGGGGGACGCCGAGAAGCTATGGCTACACCTTC.

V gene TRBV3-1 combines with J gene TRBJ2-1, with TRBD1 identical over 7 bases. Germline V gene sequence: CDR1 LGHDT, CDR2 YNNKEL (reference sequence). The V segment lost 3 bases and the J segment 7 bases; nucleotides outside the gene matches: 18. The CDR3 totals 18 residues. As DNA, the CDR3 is TGTGCCAGCAGCCAGAAGAGCCCCCGGGTACAGGGGAGAAATGAGCAGTTCTTC. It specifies CASSQKSPRVQGRNEQFF.

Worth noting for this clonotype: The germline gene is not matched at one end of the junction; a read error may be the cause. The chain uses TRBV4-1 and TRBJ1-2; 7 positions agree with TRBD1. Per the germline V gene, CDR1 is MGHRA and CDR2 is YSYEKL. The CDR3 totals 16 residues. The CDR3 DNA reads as TGCGCCAACAGCCAAGAGGAGTTAGCAGGGGGCTATGGCTACACCTTC. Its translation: CANSQEELAGGYGYTF.

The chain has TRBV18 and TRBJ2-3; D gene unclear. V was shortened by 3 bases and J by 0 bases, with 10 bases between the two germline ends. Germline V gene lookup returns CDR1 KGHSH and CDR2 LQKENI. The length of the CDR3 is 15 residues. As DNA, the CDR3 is TGTGCCAGCTCACCTCTTCCAGCTAGCACAGATACGCAGTATTTT. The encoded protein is CASSPLPASTDTQYF.

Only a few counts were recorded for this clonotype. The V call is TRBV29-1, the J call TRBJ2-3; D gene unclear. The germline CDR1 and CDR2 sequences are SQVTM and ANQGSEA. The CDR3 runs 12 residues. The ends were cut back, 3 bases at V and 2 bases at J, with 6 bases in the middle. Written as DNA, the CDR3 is TGCAGCGTTGACGACCCCACAGATACGCAGTATTTT. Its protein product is CSVDDPTDTQYF.

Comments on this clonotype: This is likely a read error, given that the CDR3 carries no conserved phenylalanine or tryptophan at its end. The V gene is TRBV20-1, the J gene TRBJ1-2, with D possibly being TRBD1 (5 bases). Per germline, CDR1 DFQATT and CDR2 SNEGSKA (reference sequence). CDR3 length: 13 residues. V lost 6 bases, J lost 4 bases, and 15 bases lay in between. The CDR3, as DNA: TGCAGTGCAACAAAGGGGTTGGGCTATGGCTACACCGTC. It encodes CSATKGLGYGYTV.

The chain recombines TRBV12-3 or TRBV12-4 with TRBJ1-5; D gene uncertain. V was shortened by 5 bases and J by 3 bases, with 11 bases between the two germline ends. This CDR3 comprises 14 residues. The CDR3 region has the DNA TGTGCCAGCAGTCCAGCGGGTTTCAATCAGCCCCAGCATTTT. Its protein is CASSPAGFNQPQHF.